The present T cell receptor beta chain was sequenced within a study of blood T cell repertoires in COVID-19. About the study: PBMCs, B-cell-depleted T cells, or T cells provided the cDNA or gDNA that made up the material.

Profiled with immunoSEQ multiplex PCR; TCRdb holds only in-frame clones, not every one. Of about 68,000 clones in the sample, roughly 85% were seen once. The clonotype was recovered from a man aged 45 to 65 with acute or convalescent COVID-19. Sequenced input: peripheral blood.

CDR3 nucleotides: TGTGCCAGAGGACAGGGTCAGGGCGAGCAGTACTTC. It yields the protein CARGQGQGEQYF. The chain has TRBV2 and TRBJ2-7; TRBD1 aligns across 8 bases. Unmatched junction bases numbered 7, after V lost 9 bases and J lost 6 bases. This CDR3 has 12 amino acids. The germline gives CDR1 SNHLY, CDR2 FYNNEI.